This T cell receptor (beta chain) was recorded in a study of T cell repertoires in cytomegalovirus infection (dated by TCRdb to the late 2010s). Turning to the overall study: The HLA type of each donor mattered for the analysis, because public TCR beta signatures pointed to carriage of CMV infection along with the matching HLA type. The research as a whole found: The ex vivo response was dominated by HLA-C-restricted CMV-specific TCR beta clonotypes, and the single most frequent clonotype in two of eight donors was supplied by these HLA-C-restricted clonotypes. Cumulative frequency of public TCR beta family members discriminated carriers of CMV infection plus the relevant HLA type in this cohort and an independent approximately 370-donor cohort.

The germline ends are 7 bases apart after V is trimmed by 3 bases and J by 5 bases. The CDR3 starts with the cysteine, ends with the phenylalanine, and has 12 residues. CDR3 DNA is the only sequence kept; it has 36 bases, read in frame from the first base. The sample holds many counts of this clonotype. The target of this receptor is not known. No base-level quality is on record; no much larger clone is a single base apart. The sequencer listed for this sample is Illumina HiSeq 1500. The public reads were quality trimmed at Q25 with fastp and then assembled into clones with MiXCR by TCRdb, keeping productive beta chains. CDR3 protein duplicates are merged, each entry listing the most common genes and DNA. Across this sample there are around 450,000 distinct CDR3 sequences, with around 11% seen only once. The ten top clones hold approximately 10% of the sample.

Sequencing was done on a sample of PBMCs. This sequence originates from a human donor in good health (CMV status not recorded). Some clones in this sample may be carry-over from other donors' samples. The chain is assembled from TRBV12-3 or TRBV12-4 and TRBJ2-5; no D gene call is confident. The base sequence is TGTGCCAGCAGTTTCATCTGGGAGACCCAGTACTTC. This yields the protein CASSFIWETQYF.